What follows are 10 T cell receptor beta chains derived from one specimen sequenced in a study of blood T cell repertoires in COVID-19. Using immunoSEQ multiplex PCR, the repertoire was profiled, and TCRdb retains in-frame clones only, with some absent. The sample includes 300,000 to 350,000 clones, 90% of them seen just once. The specimen was PBMCs or T cells enriched from blood (not recorded which). The receptors were sampled from a woman in her late teens or twenties with acute COVID-19.

J is TRBJ1-5 and V is TRBV2, with TRBD1 matching 7 bases. Germline trimming cut 8 bases from V and 0 bases from J; bases unmatched to any gene: 4. Germline V gives CDR1 SNHLY, CDR2 FYNNEI. This CDR3 region has 14 residues. CDR3 nucleotides: TGTGCCAGCCGGGACAGCTATAGCAATCAGCCCCAGCATTTT. Translating it yields CASRDSYSNQPQHF.

The chain is built from TRBV10-3 and TRBJ2-1, with 11 bases aligning to TRBD2. Germline CDR1 and CDR2: ENHRY and SYGVKD. Trimming at V came to 3 bases and at J to 5 bases, leaving 6 bases not matched to a gene. The length of the CDR3 is 16 residues. The CDR3 coding sequence is TGTGCCATCAGTGATCCACTAGCGGGAGTTAACAATGAGCAGTTCTTC. It translates to CAISDPLAGVNNEQFF.

The chain employs TRBV28 and TRBJ2-3; the match to TRBD2 covers 8 bases. CDR3 length: 16 residues. The ends lost 6 bases at V and 3 bases at J; junction bases unmatched: 11. CDR1 is MDHEN, CDR2 SYDVKM, per germline. CDR3 nucleotide sequence: TGTGCCAGCAGCAGCCTCGGACTAGCAGGGACAGATACGCAGTATTTT. Translated, it gives CASSSLGLAGTDTQYF. Complete variable domain (other parts from reference TRBV28 and TRBJ2-3): DVKVTQSSRYLVKRTGEKVFLECVQDMDHENMFWYRQDPGLGLRLIYFSYDVKMKEKGDIPEGYSVSREKKERFSLILESASTNQTSMYLCASSSLGLAGTDTQYFGPGTRLTVL.

The V gene is TRBV6-5, the J gene TRBJ1-4; 7 positions agree with TRBD1. The germline CDR1 and CDR2 sequences are MNHEY and SVGAGI. The CDR3 runs to 15 residues. V lost 4 bases and J lost 8; bases outside the gene matches: 10. CDR3 amino acids: CASSSVDRDWEKLFF. The CDR3 DNA is TGTGCCAGCAGTTCCGTTGACAGGGATTGGGAAAAACTGTTTTTT.

The chain is built from TRBV6-1 and TRBJ1-1; D remains ambiguous. The germline V gene encodes CDR1 MNHNS and CDR2 SASEGT. V dropped 3 bases and J dropped 0 bases, with 8 bases sitting between them. The length of the CDR3 is 14 residues. The DNA of the CDR3 is TGTGCCAGCAGTGAGGTACAGATGAACACTGAAGCTTTCTTT. Residues: CASSEVQMNTEAFF.

The chain carries TRBV2 and TRBJ1-2; 7 nucleotides line up with TRBD1. V dropped 7 bases and J dropped 8; count of bases not matched to a gene: 10. Germline CDR1 SNHLY, CDR2 FYNNEI. The CDR3 covers 13 residues. The CDR3 DNA reads as TGTGCCAGCACCGAGGGGGCCCGGGGCGGCTACACCTTC. Protein product: CASTEGARGGYTF.

J is TRBJ1-1 and V is TRBV7-2; D gene uncertain. The V and J ends lost 0 bases and 4 bases respectively, with 12 bases between them. This CDR3 contains 15 residues. CDR1 and CDR2 (germline): SGHTA, FQGNSA. Here the CDR3 DNA reads TGTGCCAGCAGCTTAGCCGGGTCTCCTTTCACTGAAGCTTTCTTT. Translated: CASSLAGSPFTEAFF.

V gene TRBV28 combines with J gene TRBJ1-1; no clear D gene. The CDR3 totals 16 residues. V dropped 3 bases and J dropped 4 bases, with 18 bases sitting between them. The germline V gene encodes CDR1 MDHEN and CDR2 SYDVKM. For the CDR3, the DNA is TGTGCCAGCAGTTTCCTAGGGCCCGGAGGACCCACTGAAGCTTTCTTT. This codes for CASSFLGPGGPTEAFF.

This chain connects TRBV6-6 to TRBJ2-3; the D gene is possibly TRBD1 (5 bases). The CDR3 loop spans 16 amino acids. Germline-derived CDR1 and CDR2 are MNHNY and SVGAGI (reference sequence). Trimming took 2 bases from V and 5 from J, leaving 17 bases between them. CDR3 sequence reads: CASSYQDLKRGDTQYF. Written as DNA, the CDR3 is TGTGCCAGCAGTTACCAGGACCTAAAAAGGGGAGATACGCAGTATTTT.

This CDR3 is CASSPPSDTEAFF. The DNA for the CDR3 is TGTGCCAGCTCACCACCGTCGGACACTGAAGCTTTCTTT. The chain is built from TRBV18 and TRBJ1-1; no clear D. The CDR3 has 13 amino acids. V lost 0 bases and J lost 3, with 5 bases in between. CDR1 and CDR2 (germline): KGHSH, LQKENI.